The next 26 T cell receptor beta chains were all read from a single sample in a study of early T cells in non-severe SARS-CoV-2 infection. Each CDR3 protein gets one entry after TCRdb re-called the 5' RACE reads with MiXCR. The table shows more than 65,000 distinct CDR3 sequences, with approximately 14% occurring only once. The sequencing here drew on whole blood, taken at baseline. The receptors were sampled from an adult who was a healthcare worker with PCR-confirmed SARS-CoV-2 infection or an uninfected control (not recorded which).

This clonotype was detected ten times or more. The chain employs TRBV24-1 and TRBJ2-5; 7 positions match TRBD1. The CDR3 length is 16 residues. V dropped 2 bases and J dropped 2; count of bases not matched to a gene: 7. The germline V gene encodes CDR1 KGHDR and CDR2 SFDVKD. This chain's CDR3 is CATSDSLQGSQETQYF. The CDR3 DNA reads TGTGCCACCAGTGATTCCCTACAGGGGAGTCAAGAGACCCAGTACTTC.

The gene calls are TRBV12-3 or TRBV12-4 and TRBJ2-1, with a possible D match to TRBD2 (6 bases). This CDR3 has 14 amino acids. V was clipped by 5 bases and J by 5 bases, with 13 bases between them. CDR3 protein: CASSPGSLDNEQFF. In DNA, the CDR3 is TGTGCCAGCAGTCCCGGGAGTCTTGACAATGAGCAGTTCTTC.

The V call is TRBV27, the J call TRBJ2-7; 8 positions match TRBD1. Germline V gene lookup returns CDR1 MNHEY and CDR2 SMNVEV (reference sequence). This CDR3 contains 16 residues. J was trimmed by 4 bases and V by 6 bases; bases with no gene match: 14. CDR3 sequence: CASRPKTGTGAYEQYF. In DNA, the CDR3 is TGTGCCAGCAGACCAAAGACCGGGACAGGTGCATACGAGCAGTACTTC.

In its sample, this clonotype was seen once. The chain recombines TRBV7-9 with TRBJ2-2; D may be TRBD1 or TRBD2 (5 bases each). The CDR3 has 15 amino acids. The V end lost 5 bases, the J end lost 6 bases, and 16 bases lay between the germline ends. The germline CDR1 and CDR2 sequences are SEHNR and FQNEAQ (reference sequence). Here the CDR3 DNA reads TGTGCCAGCAGCGCGAGGGACCAATCTCCCGGGGAGCTGTTTTTT. Residues: CASSARDQSPGELFF.

This clonotype was seen a few times. The J gene is TRBJ2-7, the V gene TRBV28; 8 bases map to TRBD2. After removal of 10 bases from V and 4 bases from J, the junction contained 12 bases not matched to a gene. The V gene's germline CDR1 is MDHEN and CDR2 SYDVKM. There are 14 residues in the CDR3. The CDR3 DNA is TGTGCCATCCAGCGGGAGAGGGAACGGTACGAGCAGTACTTC. Protein sequence: CAIQRERERYEQYF.

The chain joins TRBV7-8 to TRBJ1-1; D might be TRBD1 (5 bases). The CDR3 is made up of 14 amino acids. The V gene's germline CDR1 is SGHVS and CDR2 FQNEAQ. V lost 5 bases and J 3 bases, leaving 13 bases between the germline ends. CDR3 loop: CASSVTGLDTEAFF. The DNA for the CDR3 is TGTGCCAGCAGCGTAACGGGACTCGACACTGAAGCTTTCTTT.

DNA for the CDR3: TGTGCCAGCAGCCTAAAAGGGAATGGCTACACCTTC. Its protein product is CASSLKGNGYTF. The rearrangement joins TRBV6-5 to TRBJ1-2; no firm D call. Germline values: CDR1 MNHEY, CDR2 SVGAGI. The V and J ends lost 6 bases and 6 bases respectively, with 11 bases between them. The CDR3 has 12 residues.

The chain links TRBV7-3 to TRBJ2-2, with a tentative D call TRBD1 (6 bases). Trimming left V 5 bases short and J 3 bases short, with 10 bases between. This CDR3 region has 14 residues. Germline assignment: CDR1 SGHTA and CDR2 FQGTGA. CDR3 amino acids: CASSPPGDTGELFF. CDR3 nucleotides: TGTGCCAGCAGCCCCCCAGGGGACACCGGGGAGCTGTTTTTT.

This rearrangement joins TRBV5-4 to TRBJ1-3; D is ambiguous. Germline values: CDR1 SGHNT, CDR2 YYREEE (reference sequence). Trimming removed 1 base at V and 0 bases at J, with 5 bases between. CDR3 length equals 14 residues. CDR3 sequence: CASSLKNSGNTIYF. Here the CDR3 DNA reads TGTGCCAGCAGCTTGAAGAACTCTGGAAACACCATATATTTT.

This clonotype was counted at least ten times. In nucleotides, the CDR3 is TGTGCCTGGGCCGGGGCGTACAATGAGCAGTTCTTC. Amino acids: CAWAGAYNEQFF. V gene TRBV30 combines with J gene TRBJ2-1; either TRBD1 or TRBD2 may supply D (5 bases each). V was pared by 5 bases and J by 4 bases, with 9 bases between. Germline V lookup: CDR1 GTSNPN, CDR2 SVGIG (reference sequence). This CDR3 contains 12 residues.

This clonotype was picked up many times. V gene TRBV5-5 combines with J gene TRBJ1-1; the D is unclear. Between the trimmed V and J ends, which lost 0 bases and 7 bases, there was a span of 7 bases. The CDR3 is 12 amino acids. Looked up from germline, CDR1 is SGHKS and CDR2 is YYEKEE (reference sequence). The CDR3 is CASSLVGSEAFF. In nucleotides, the CDR3 is TGTGCCAGCAGCTTGGTGGGTAGTGAAGCTTTCTTT.

The V call is TRBV28, the J call TRBJ2-7; no clear D. Germline loops: CDR1 MDHEN, CDR2 SYDVKM. The CDR3 is 18 amino acids. V lost 2 bases to trimming and J lost 2 bases, with 22 bases between them. This chain's CDR3 is CASSLPRQNPSSPYEQYF. DNA for the CDR3: TGTGCCAGCAGTTTACCTAGACAAAACCCCTCATCACCCTACGAGCAGTACTTC.

This clonotype appeared a few times. This chain uses TRBV7-8 with TRBJ2-7; D gene unclear. The CDR3 runs 17 residues. From germline, CDR1 is SGHVS and CDR2 FQNEAQ. V shed 5 bases and J shed 3 bases, with 23 bases lying between them. The CDR3 bases are TGTGCCAGCAGCCCGAGCTCAGGCTACCCTAGAGACTACGAGCAGTACTTC. The encoded protein is CASSPSSGYPRDYEQYF.

A few counts support this clonotype. The gene calls are TRBV10-3 and TRBJ2-2; no firm D call. The germline V and J ends were trimmed by 4 bases and 5 bases, with 2 bases remaining between them. Germline lookup yields CDR1 ENHRY and CDR2 SYGVKD. This CDR3 is built from 11 residues. DNA of the CDR3: TGTGCCATCAGTGGAACCGGGGAGCTGTTTTTT. This codes for CAISGTGELFF.

The rearrangement links TRBV7-9 to TRBJ2-7; D remains ambiguous. The CDR3 covers 12 residues. The germline CDR1 and CDR2 sequences are SEHNR and FQNEAQ (reference sequence). V lost 6 bases and J lost 7, with 13 bases in between. CDR3 nucleotide sequence: TGTGCCAGCAGGTTACCGCCTGGGGAGCAGTACTTC. Translation gives CASRLPPGEQYF.

The V gene is TRBV5-4, the J gene TRBJ1-6; D gene unclear. CDR1 and CDR2 from the germline V gene are SGHNT and YYREEE (reference sequence). There are 14 residues in the CDR3. V was pared by 0 bases and J by 7 bases, with 8 bases between. Here the CDR3 reads CASSLARMNSPLHF. CDR3 bases: TGTGCCAGCAGCTTGGCTAGGATGAATTCACCCCTCCACTTT.

V is TRBV27 and J is TRBJ2-7; TRBD2 might be the D (6 bases). The CDR3 runs to 13 residues. Trimming removed 6 bases at V and 2 bases at J, with 11 bases between. Germline CDR1 is MNHEY and CDR2 is SMNVEV (reference sequence). The CDR3 nucleotides are TGTGCCAGCAGGAGTAGCGGTACCTACGAGCAGTACTTC. Its translation: CASRSSGTYEQYF.

The chain is built from TRBV6-5 and TRBJ2-7; 9 bases line up with TRBD1. The CDR3 contains 14 residues. With V trimmed by 4 bases and J by 4 bases, 5 bases remained unmatched. The germline V gene encodes CDR1 MNHEY and CDR2 SVGAGI. This chain's CDR3 is CASSWGQGEYEQYF. CDR3 DNA sequence: TGTGCCAGCAGTTGGGGACAGGGCGAATACGAGCAGTACTTC.

CDR3 sequence reads: CASRPPGAGPYEQYF. CDR3 DNA sequence: TGTGCCAGCAGACCTCCAGGGGCTGGACCCTACGAGCAGTACTTC. The V call is TRBV6-7, the J call TRBJ2-7, with TRBD1 as a possible D gene (6 bases). TRBV6-7 is known as an ORF, though its function is uncertain. This CDR3 is built from 15 residues. Trimming removed 6 bases from V and 2 bases from J, with 17 bases in between.

This clonotype was counted many times. This chain connects TRBV12-3 or TRBV12-4 to TRBJ2-7; TRBD1 aligns across 8 bases. The CDR3 spans 15 residues. V shed 4 bases, J shed 2 bases, and the junction held 7 bases outside the gene matches. CDR3 sequence reads: CASSSPDRGTYEQYF. The DNA for the CDR3 is TGTGCCAGCAGTTCCCCAGACAGGGGCACCTACGAGCAGTACTTC.

This clonotype has more than one count but fewer than ten. This sequence joins TRBV28 and TRBJ2-3; either TRBD1 or TRBD2 may fit D (5 bases each). Germline loops: CDR1 MDHEN, CDR2 SYDVKM. V lost 7 bases, J lost 4 bases, and 9 bases lay in between. This CDR3 is built from 12 residues. CDR3 sequence (DNA): TGTGCCAGCAATTTGGGACCAGATACGCAGTATTTT. Protein: CASNLGPDTQYF.

The chain employs TRBV28 and TRBJ1-2, with 8 positions matching TRBD1. J gave up 9 bases and V 5 bases, and 20 bases lay outside the gene matches. The germline gives CDR1 MDHEN, CDR2 SYDVKM. The CDR3 runs to 17 residues. The CDR3: CASSIYLSAGQGRSYTF. In DNA form, the CDR3 reads TGTGCCAGCAGTATTTATTTGAGCGCAGGACAGGGTAGGAGCTACACCTTC.

This clonotype was counted ten times or more. The rearrangement uses TRBV12-3 or TRBV12-4 and TRBJ2-1; no clear D. V dropped 0 bases and J dropped 0 bases, with 6 bases sitting between them. CDR3 length: 15 residues. The CDR3 nucleotides are TGTGCCAGCAGTTTAGCGGCCAGCTCCTACAATGAGCAGTTCTTC. As protein: CASSLAASSYNEQFF.

About this clonotype itself: A much larger clone sits a single nucleotide away, making a read error possible. The rearrangement links TRBV20-1 to TRBJ1-1, with D tentatively TRBD1 (5 bases). Between the trimmed V and J ends, which lost 1 base and 3 bases, there was a span of 6 bases. The CDR3 has 12 residues. Germline lookup yields CDR1 DFQATT and CDR2 SNEGSKA (reference sequence). The CDR3 DNA sequence: TGCAGTGCTAGAGCGACAGACACTGAAGCTTTCTTT. Translation: CSARATDTEAFF.

The table lists this clonotype with many counts. The genes are TRBV5-1 and TRBJ2-6; D gene ambiguous. Per germline, CDR1 SGHRS and CDR2 YFSETQ. V dropped 0 bases and J dropped 3 bases, with 7 bases sitting between them. This CDR3 is built from 15 residues. Here the CDR3 reads CASSLEGLGANVLTF. The CDR3 nucleotides are TGCGCCAGCAGCTTGGAAGGGCTTGGGGCCAACGTCCTGACTTTC.

This clonotype was seen at least ten times. The chain couples TRBV30 to TRBJ2-7; D gene ambiguous. This CDR3 is built from 14 residues. Germline values: CDR1 GTSNPN, CDR2 SVGIG (reference sequence). Between the trimmed V and J ends, which lost 3 bases and 0 bases, there was a span of 12 bases. CDR3 nucleotide sequence: TGTGCCTGGAGAAAGGGTCCGAGCTCCTACGAGCAGTACTTC. Its translation is CAWRKGPSSYEQYF.